This T cell receptor (beta chain) was sequenced during a study of blood T cell repertoires in COVID-19. Trimming shortened V by 4 bases and J by 6 bases, and 22 bases separated the two germline ends. The CDR3 runs 18 residues. The method was immunoSEQ multiplex PCR; TCRdb's version includes in-frame clones alone and lacks a portion of them. The table lists about 48,000 clones, 86% of them singletons. This TCR came from a woman between 50 and 59 years old who had recovered from COVID-19. Sequenced input: PBMCs or T cells enriched from blood (not recorded which). The rearrangement uses TRBV23-1 and TRBJ1-6, with D unclear. TRBV23-1 is an ORF, and what it does is uncertain. The DNA of the CDR3 is TGCGCCAGCAGTCTCTTAACTCGAATTTTTACGGTTAATTCACCCCTCCACTTT. As protein: CASSLLTRIFTVNSPLHF.